The table lists the clone carrying this T cell receptor (beta chain) with a count of one. Its matching antigen is unknown. These data are taken from a study of CD8+ T cells in alopecia areata. Across the whole study: Disease severity was quantified as SALT score of affected scalp area.

Specified treatment: oral pan-JAK inhibitor, 5-10 mg twice daily. After isolation, RNA underwent reverse transcription to generate cDNA as the sequencing template. Sequencing was performed with immunoSEQ multiplex PCR; in TCRdb, only in-frame clones are kept and a portion is missing. The table includes 200,000 to 250,000 clones, approximately 65% detected once. The germline V gene has CDR1 SGHRS and CDR2 YFSETQ. This CDR3 contains 14 residues. The junction had 1 base not matched to a gene; V was cut back by 2 bases and J by 0 bases. Whole-study findings and limits: During tofacitinib treatment, many expanded lesional clones remained in scalp and blood. Scalp clonality, along with expanded CD8+ clones among the top 100, was significantly decreased by tofacitinib.

The input for sequencing was CD4+ T cells sorted from blood, taken around week 44, from a patient treated with tofacitinib. This rearrangement joins TRBV5-1 to TRBJ2-5; 7 bases agree with TRBD2. The origin of this receptor is a human donor with alopecia areata. The CDR3 DNA reads as TGCGCCAGCAGCTTCGGACTAGACCAAGAGACCCAGTACTTC. Amino acids: CASSFGLDQETQYF.